One and the same sample provided the 23 T cell receptor beta chains below, sequenced in a study of radiation and T cells in renal cell carcinoma. As for time point: blood 2 weeks post-SBRT. Treatment of the sample: 15 Gy SBRT to primary tumor, nephrectomy 4 weeks later. The repertoire was sequenced with immunoSEQ multiplex PCR; TCRdb's copy has only in-frame clones and lacks some. This sample has 150,000 to 180,000 clones, with roughly 89% found just once. The sample here was blood, taken from a patient whose treatment included radiotherapy and nephrectomy. These receptors came from a woman aged 45-65 years with renal cell carcinoma.

This clone was observed a handful of times. The rearrangement uses TRBV5-1 and TRBJ1-1, with D unresolved. With 4 bases removed from V and 1 base from J, the gap between germline ends came to 5 bases. CDR3 length equals 12 residues. Germline values: CDR1 SGHRS, CDR2 YFSETQ. CDR3 loop: CASSPPNTEAFF. CDR3 nucleotide sequence: TGCGCCAGCAGCCCACCGAACACTGAAGCTTTCTTT.

This rearrangement joins TRBV7-2 to TRBJ1-1; D gene ambiguous. The CDR3 has 11 residues. Germline CDR1 and CDR2: SGHTA and FQGNSA. V lost 3 bases, J lost 8 bases, and 7 bases lay in between. CDR3 DNA sequence: TGTGCCAGCAGCTTTCTGTTAGAAGCTTTCTTT. Translating gives CASSFLLEAFF.

This sequence joins TRBV19 and TRBJ1-1, with 7 bases identical to TRBD1. V lost 3 bases, J lost 0 bases, and 1 base stayed unmatched. The CDR3 length is 14 residues. Germline V gives CDR1 LNHDA, CDR2 SQIVND (reference sequence). Here the CDR3 reads CASSIDRVNTEAFF. Here the CDR3 DNA reads TGTGCCAGTAGTATTGACAGGGTGAACACTGAAGCTTTCTTT.

The chain employs TRBV7-2 and TRBJ2-5; TRBD2 aligns across 13 bases. The V gene end was trimmed by 1 base and the J gene end by 6 bases; junction bases not matched to a gene: 11. CDR3 length: 18 amino acids. The germline V gene encodes CDR1 SGHTA and CDR2 FQGNSA. The CDR3: CASSLVLAGGRVRKTQYF. In nucleotides, the CDR3 is TGTGCCAGCAGCTTAGTACTAGCGGGGGGGCGCGTTAGGAAGACCCAGTACTTC.

Remarks on this clone: This specimen includes other DNA sequences encoding the same CDR3. V gene TRBV7-2 combines with J gene TRBJ2-3; no clear D. CDR3 length equals 14 residues. Trimming cost V 1 base and J 3 bases, with 8 bases left between them. Germline V gene sequence: CDR1 SGHTA, CDR2 FQGNSA. The CDR3 spells CASSLDRATDTQYF. The CDR3 DNA is TGTGCCAGCAGCTTAGATAGGGCAACAGATACGCAGTATTTT.

The V gene is TRBV27, the J gene TRBJ1-2; D unresolved. The germline CDR1 and CDR2 sequences are MNHEY and SMNVEV (reference sequence). V lost 3 bases and J 3 bases, leaving 14 bases between the germline ends. The CDR3 totals 15 residues. The CDR3 nucleotides are TGTGCCAGCAGTTTCCAAGGACGGGCTCACTATGGCTACACCTTC. It translates to CASSFQGRAHYGYTF.

The chain links TRBV7-2 to TRBJ1-2; D not resolved. V was trimmed by 5 bases and J by 4 bases, leaving 17 bases between them. The CDR3 has 15 residues. The germline CDR1 and CDR2 sequences are SGHTA and FQGNSA. Here the CDR3 reads CASSGGAGYRYGYTF. In DNA, the CDR3 is TGTGCCAGCAGCGGAGGTGCGGGGTACCGCTATGGCTACACCTTC.

DNA for the CDR3: TGTGCCAGCAGCTTAGGGGGGAGGGGGAATAATTCACCCCTCCACTTT. Encoded protein: CASSLGGRGNNSPLHF. This chain links TRBV7-9 with TRBJ1-6; D is perhaps TRBD1 (6 bases). CDR1 and CDR2 (germline): SEHNR, FQNEAQ (reference sequence). Between the trimmed V and J ends, which lost 1 base and 5 bases, there was a span of 12 bases. The CDR3 covers 16 residues.

The chain has TRBV13 and TRBJ2-3; a weak D match, TRBD1 (5 bases). V lost 5 bases and J lost 2, with 14 bases in between. The CDR3 sequence is 15 residues long. The germline V gene encodes CDR1 PRHDT and CDR2 FYEKMQ (reference sequence). The chain's CDR3 is CASSQGMTLTDTQYF. The CDR3 nucleotides are TGTGCCAGCAGCCAGGGTATGACCCTCACAGATACGCAGTATTTT.

V is TRBV7-2 and J is TRBJ1-4; D not certain. Trimming removed 2 bases at V and 10 bases at J, with 11 bases between. The germline gives CDR1 SGHTA, CDR2 FQGNSA. The CDR3 loop spans 13 amino acids. The CDR3 protein is CASSLSELGKLFF. In DNA form, the CDR3 reads TGTGCCAGCAGCTTATCCGAGCTTGGAAAACTGTTTTTT. The full variable domain, rest sourced from reference TRBV7-2 and TRBJ1-4, is GAGVSQSPSNKVTEKGKDVELRCDPISGHTALYWYRQSLGQGLEFLIYFQGNSAPDKSGLPSDRFSAERTGGSVSTLTIQRTQQEDSAVYLCASSLSELGKLFFGSGTQLSVL.

The gene calls are TRBV5-1 and TRBJ2-3, with 7 bases that match TRBD1. Losses at the gene ends were 4 bases for V and 2 bases for J; bases not matched to a gene: 10. This CDR3 region has 16 residues. CDR1 and CDR2 (germline): SGHRS, YFSETQ. The DNA for the CDR3 is TGCGCCAGCAGCCTCCTTGGACAGGTTCCCACAGATACGCAGTATTTT. As protein: CASSLLGQVPTDTQYF.

This clone came up once. J is TRBJ1-2 and V is TRBV2; perhaps TRBD1 as D (6 bases). This CDR3 contains 12 residues. The V gene's germline CDR1 is SNHLY and CDR2 FYNNEI. Trimming cost V 4 bases and J 4 bases, with 7 bases left between them. The CDR3 DNA follows: TGTGCCAGCAGTGCAGGGGTCTATGGCTACACCTTC. Translation: CASSAGVYGYTF.

This rearrangement joins TRBV30 to TRBJ2-7, with 11 bases that match TRBD2. This CDR3 has 13 residues. The germline CDR1 and CDR2 sequences are GTSNPN and SVGIG (reference sequence). V shed 2 bases, J shed 4 bases, and the junction held 1 base outside the gene matches. The CDR3 DNA follows: TGTGCCTGGAGTACTAGCGGGGGATACGAGCAGTACTTC. Protein sequence: CAWSTSGGYEQYF.

CDR3 bases: TGTGCCAGCAGTTATTCGACAGGCAGCTCCTACAATGAGCAGTTCTTC. Translation: CASSYSTGSSYNEQFF. This chain links TRBV6-6 with TRBJ2-1, with D possibly being TRBD1 (6 bases). The ends were cut back, 3 bases at V and 0 bases at J, with 12 bases in the middle. CDR3 size: 16 residues. Germline-derived CDR1 and CDR2 are MNHNY and SVGAGI (reference sequence).

This clone was observed at least ten times. The V and J genes are TRBV9 and TRBJ1-1; D unresolved. CDR1 and CDR2 from the germline V gene are SGDLS and YYNGEE. V was trimmed by 3 bases and J by 6 bases, leaving 15 bases between them. The CDR3 consists of 14 residues. Here the CDR3 reads CASSGREFSSEAFF. In DNA, the CDR3 is TGTGCCAGCAGCGGACGAGAGTTTAGCTCTGAAGCTTTCTTT.

This clone was observed a handful of times. The rearrangement uses TRBV5-8 and TRBJ1-6; 9 bases agree with TRBD1. CDR3 size: 13 residues. The V segment lost 5 bases and the J segment 11 bases; nucleotides outside the gene matches: 5. Germline assignment: CDR1 SGHTS and CDR2 YDEGEE. CDR3 coding DNA: TGTGCCAGCAGTTCGGACAGGGGAGCACCCCTCCACTTT. This encodes CASSSDRGAPLHF.

The rearrangement joins TRBV19 to TRBJ2-5; D is unclear. Germline CDR1 and CDR2: LNHDA and SQIVND (reference sequence). Trimming cost V 3 bases and J 5 bases, with 10 bases left between them. The CDR3 runs to 13 residues. This chain's CDR3 is CASSISPRETQYF. The DNA for the CDR3 is TGTGCCAGTAGTATTTCCCCGAGGGAGACCCAGTACTTC.

The chain combines TRBV6-1 with TRBJ1-1; 7 bases line up with TRBD1. CDR3 size: 15 residues. The junction had 7 bases not matched to a gene; V was cut back by 3 bases and J by 3 bases. Germline CDR1 reads MNHNS; CDR2 reads SASEGT. The CDR3 sequence: CASSDFRQGDTEAFF. The CDR3 DNA is TGTGCCAGCAGTGATTTTAGACAGGGAGACACTGAAGCTTTCTTT.

The V and J genes are TRBV19 and TRBJ2-3; weak D call: TRBD2 (5 bases). With 9 bases removed from V and 0 bases from J, the gap between germline ends came to 7 bases. CDR1 and CDR2 from the germline V gene are LNHDA and SQIVND (reference sequence). This CDR3 is 12 amino acids long. The CDR3 is CASGVSTDTQYF. DNA of the CDR3: TGTGCCAGCGGGGTTAGCACAGATACGCAGTATTTT. Filled out from reference TRBV19 and TRBJ2-3, the complete variable domain reads DGGITQSPKYLFRKEGQNVTLSCEQNLNHDAMYWYRQDPGQGLRLIYYSQIVNDFQKGDIAEGYSVSREKKESFPLTVTSAQKNPTAFYLCASGVSTDTQYFGPGTRLTVL.

The chain employs TRBV9 and TRBJ1-2; the D is unclear. V was clipped by 3 bases and J by 8 bases, with 5 bases between them. Germline CDR1 is SGDLS and CDR2 is YYNGEE. The CDR3 spans 10 residues. The CDR3 nucleotides are TGTGCCAGCAGCGGCACCGGCTACACCTTC. Encoded protein: CASSGTGYTF.

The J gene is TRBJ1-3, the V gene TRBV19; possible D gene TRBD1, 5 bases. The V end was cut by 5 bases, the J end by 6 bases, with 17 bases between. The CDR3 spans 15 residues. CDR1 and CDR2 from the germline V gene are LNHDA and SQIVND (reference sequence). The CDR3 bases are TGTGCCAGTAGTTCCCCGACGGGGCAAGAAAACACCATATATTTT. Amino acids: CASSSPTGQENTIYF.

This clone was counted between two and nine times. This chain links TRBV6-1 with TRBJ2-7; 9 bases fit TRBD1. This CDR3 has 12 residues. V dropped 10 bases and J dropped 12; count of bases not matched to a gene: 13. Germline assignment: CDR1 MNHNS and CDR2 SASEGT. CDR3 DNA sequence: TGTGCCACCTTAGACAGGGGGAGAGTTTGGTACTTC. It encodes CATLDRGRVWYF.

The chain is built from TRBV2 and TRBJ1-2; tentative D call: TRBD1 (6 bases). Trimming removed 0 bases at V and 2 bases at J, with 10 bases between. Per the germline V gene, CDR1 is SNHLY and CDR2 is FYNNEI. The CDR3 consists of 15 residues. The CDR3 DNA follows: TGTGCCAGCAGTGAAGCCCCAGGGGAGAACTATGGCTACACCTTC. This sequence encodes CASSEAPGENYGYTF.